This paragraph covers one T cell receptor (beta chain) sequence. Antigen unknown. Expressed TCRB transcripts were sequenced because the entire RNA isolate underwent reverse transcription. Sequenced by immunoSEQ multiplex PCR; TCRdb stores in-frame clones only, minus some. The sample records 350,000 to 450,000 clones, more than 13% being singletons. These data originate in a study of beta chain features in type 1 diabetes. General study findings and limits: Possibly, sequencing cDNA over-represented cells that had high TCR expression levels.

The CDR3 is made up of 15 amino acids. J was trimmed by 2 bases and V by 1 base; bases with no gene match: 3. The germline V gene has CDR1 SGHNT and CDR2 YYREEE (reference sequence). Purity of each sorted population was above 95%. Sample: naive CD4+ T cells from blood. The origin of this receptor is a woman younger than 35 in good health. The rearrangement joins TRBV5-4 to TRBJ2-1; 7 bases match TRBD1. The CDR3 nucleotides are TGTGCCAGCAGCTTGAGCACAGGGGCCTACAATGAGCAGTTCTTC. It yields the protein CASSLSTGAYNEQFF.